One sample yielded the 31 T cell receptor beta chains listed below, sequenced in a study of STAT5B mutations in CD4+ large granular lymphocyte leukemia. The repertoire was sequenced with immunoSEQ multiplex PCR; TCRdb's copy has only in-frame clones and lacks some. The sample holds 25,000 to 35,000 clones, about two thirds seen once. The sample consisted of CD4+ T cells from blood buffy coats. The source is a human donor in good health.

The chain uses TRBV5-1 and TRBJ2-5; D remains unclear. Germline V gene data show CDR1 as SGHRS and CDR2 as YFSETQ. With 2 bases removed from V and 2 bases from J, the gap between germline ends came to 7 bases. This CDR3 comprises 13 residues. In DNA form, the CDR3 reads TGCGCCAGCAGCTTTGGAGTTCAAGAGACCCAGTACTTC. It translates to CASSFGVQETQYF.

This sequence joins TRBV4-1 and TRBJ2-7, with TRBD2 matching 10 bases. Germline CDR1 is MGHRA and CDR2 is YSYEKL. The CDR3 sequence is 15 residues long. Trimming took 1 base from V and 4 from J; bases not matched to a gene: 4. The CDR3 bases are TGCGCCAGCAGCCAAGCTCTAGCGGGAGATTACGAGCAGTACTTC. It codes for CASSQALAGDYEQYF.

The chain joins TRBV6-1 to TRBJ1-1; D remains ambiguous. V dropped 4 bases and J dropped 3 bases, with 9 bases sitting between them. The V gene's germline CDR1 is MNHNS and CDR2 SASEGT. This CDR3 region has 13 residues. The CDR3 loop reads CASSANVYTEAFF. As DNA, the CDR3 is TGTGCCAGCAGTGCCAACGTCTACACTGAAGCTTTCTTT.

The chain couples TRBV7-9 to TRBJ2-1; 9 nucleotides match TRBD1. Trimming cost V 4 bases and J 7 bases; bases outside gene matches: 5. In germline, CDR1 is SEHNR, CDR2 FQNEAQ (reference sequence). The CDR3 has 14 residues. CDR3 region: CASSSPGTGNEQFF. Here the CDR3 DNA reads TGTGCCAGCAGCTCCCCCGGGACAGGGAATGAGCAGTTCTTC.

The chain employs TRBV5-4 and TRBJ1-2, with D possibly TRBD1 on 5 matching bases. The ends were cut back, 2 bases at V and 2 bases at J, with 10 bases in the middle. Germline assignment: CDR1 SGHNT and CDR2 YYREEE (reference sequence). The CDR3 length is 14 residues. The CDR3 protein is CASSFDSVNYGYTF. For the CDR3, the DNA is TGTGCCAGCAGCTTCGACAGCGTCAACTATGGCTACACCTTC.

The CDR3, as DNA: TGTGCCAGCAGCCCTCAGGGGCGAGGTAATGAAAAACTGTTTTTT. Protein product: CASSPQGRGNEKLFF. The V call is TRBV7-2, the J call TRBJ1-4; perhaps TRBD1 as D (6 bases). The CDR3 runs to 15 residues. V was cut by 5 bases and J by 4 bases, with 14 bases left in between. Germline V lookup: CDR1 SGHTA, CDR2 FQGNSA.

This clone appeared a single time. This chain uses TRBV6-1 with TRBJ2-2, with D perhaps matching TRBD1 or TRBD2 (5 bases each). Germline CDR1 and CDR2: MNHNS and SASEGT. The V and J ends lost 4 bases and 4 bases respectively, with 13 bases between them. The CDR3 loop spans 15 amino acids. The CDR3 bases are TGTGCCAGCAGTGTTCTGGGGACCTCCACCGGGGAGCTGTTTTTT. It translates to CASSVLGTSTGELFF.

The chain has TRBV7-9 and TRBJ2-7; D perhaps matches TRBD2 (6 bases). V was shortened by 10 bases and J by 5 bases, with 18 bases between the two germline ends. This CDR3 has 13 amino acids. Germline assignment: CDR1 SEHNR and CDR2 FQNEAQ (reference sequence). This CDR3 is CAISLGGGDEQYF. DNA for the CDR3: TGTGCCATCTCCCTTGGGGGAGGAGACGAGCAGTACTTC.

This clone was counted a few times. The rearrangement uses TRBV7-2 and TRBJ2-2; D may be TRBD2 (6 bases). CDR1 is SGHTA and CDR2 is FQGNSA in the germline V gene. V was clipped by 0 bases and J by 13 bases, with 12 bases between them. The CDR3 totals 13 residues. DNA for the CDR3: TGTGCCAGCAGCTTAGCTGGTAGCGGAGGGCTGTTTTTT. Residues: CASSLAGSGGLFF.

CDR3 sequence reads: CASTLEGVATEAFF. CDR3 nucleotide sequence: TGTGCCAGCACCCTAGAGGGGGTCGCCACTGAAGCTTTCTTT. The chain employs TRBV7-2 and TRBJ1-1; D perhaps matches TRBD1 (6 bases). The germline CDR1 and CDR2 sequences are SGHTA and FQGNSA. With 7 bases removed from V and 4 bases from J, the gap between germline ends came to 16 bases. The CDR3 has 14 amino acids.

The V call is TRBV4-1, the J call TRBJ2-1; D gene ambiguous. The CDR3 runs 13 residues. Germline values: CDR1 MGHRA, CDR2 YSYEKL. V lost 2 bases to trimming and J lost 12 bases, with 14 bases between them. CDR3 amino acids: CASSQIPGGGQFF. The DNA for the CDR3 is TGCGCCAGCAGCCAAATTCCCGGCGGCGGGCAGTTCTTC.

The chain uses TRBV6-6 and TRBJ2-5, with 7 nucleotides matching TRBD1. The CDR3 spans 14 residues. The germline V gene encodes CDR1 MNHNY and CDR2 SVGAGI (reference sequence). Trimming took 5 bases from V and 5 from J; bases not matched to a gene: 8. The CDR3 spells CASSNHRGRETQYF. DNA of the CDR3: TGTGCCAGCAGTAACCACAGGGGCAGGGAGACCCAGTACTTC.

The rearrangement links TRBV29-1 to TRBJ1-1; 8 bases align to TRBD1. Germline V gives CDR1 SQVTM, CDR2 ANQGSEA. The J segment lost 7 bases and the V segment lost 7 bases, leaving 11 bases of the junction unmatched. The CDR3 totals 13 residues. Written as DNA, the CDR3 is TGCAGCGCCGGCGGACAGGGTATTTTTGAAGCTTTCTTT. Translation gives CSAGGQGIFEAFF.

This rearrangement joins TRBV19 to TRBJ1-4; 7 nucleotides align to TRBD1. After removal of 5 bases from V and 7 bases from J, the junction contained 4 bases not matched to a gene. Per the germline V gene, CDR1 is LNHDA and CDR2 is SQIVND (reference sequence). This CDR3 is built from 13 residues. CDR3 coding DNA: TGTGCCAGTAGTGAGTCAGGGGGTGAAAAACTGTTTTTT. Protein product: CASSESGGEKLFF.

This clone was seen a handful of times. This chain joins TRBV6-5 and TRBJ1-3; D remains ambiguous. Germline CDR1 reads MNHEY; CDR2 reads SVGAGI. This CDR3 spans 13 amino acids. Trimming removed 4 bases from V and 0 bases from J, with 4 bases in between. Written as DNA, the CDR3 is TGTGCCAGCAGTTCGGGCTCTGGAAACACCATATATTTT. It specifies CASSSGSGNTIYF.

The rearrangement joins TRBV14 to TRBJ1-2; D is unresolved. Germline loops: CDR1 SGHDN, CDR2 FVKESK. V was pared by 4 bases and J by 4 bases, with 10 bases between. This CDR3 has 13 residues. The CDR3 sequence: CASSPISGYGYTF. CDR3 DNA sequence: TGTGCCAGCAGCCCTATATCCGGCTATGGCTACACCTTC.

CDR3 protein: CSVETGATGETQYF. CDR3 in DNA: TGCAGCGTTGAGACAGGGGCGACGGGAGAGACCCAGTACTTC. The chain is built from TRBV29-1 and TRBJ2-5; 8 nucleotides agree with TRBD1. The germline gives CDR1 SQVTM, CDR2 ANQGSEA. V lost 3 bases, J lost 4 bases, and 7 bases stayed unmatched. The CDR3 is made up of 14 amino acids. The full variable domain, rest sourced from reference TRBV29-1 and TRBJ2-5, is SAVISQKPSRDICQRGTSLTIQCQVDSQVTMMFWYRQQPGQSLTLIATANQGSEATYESGFVIDKFPISRPNLTFSTLTVSNMSPEDSSIYLCSVETGATGETQYFGPGTRLLVL.

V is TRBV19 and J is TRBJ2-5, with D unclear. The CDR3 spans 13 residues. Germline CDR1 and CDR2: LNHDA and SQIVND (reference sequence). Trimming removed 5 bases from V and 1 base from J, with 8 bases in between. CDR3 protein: CASSFTVQETQYF. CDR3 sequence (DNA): TGTGCCAGTAGTTTTACAGTCCAAGAGACCCAGTACTTC.

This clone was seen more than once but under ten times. CDR3 nucleotide sequence: TGTGCCAGCAGCTTTTCTACAGGGGTTGAAGCTTTCTTT. Protein: CASSFSTGVEAFF. This sequence joins TRBV5-4 and TRBJ1-1, with TRBD1 matching 7 bases. CDR3 size: 13 residues. V was clipped by 2 bases and J by 7 bases; unmatched bases: 5. CDR1 SGHNT and CDR2 YYREEE come from the germline V gene (reference sequence).

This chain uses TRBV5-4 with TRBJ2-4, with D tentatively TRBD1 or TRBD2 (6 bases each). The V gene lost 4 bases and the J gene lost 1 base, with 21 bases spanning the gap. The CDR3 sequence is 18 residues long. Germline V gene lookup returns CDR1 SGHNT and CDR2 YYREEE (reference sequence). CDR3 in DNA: TGTGCCAGCAGCCCTCCGGGGGCCTTAAGTGGGGCCAAAAACATTCAGTACTTC. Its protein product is CASSPPGALSGAKNIQYF.

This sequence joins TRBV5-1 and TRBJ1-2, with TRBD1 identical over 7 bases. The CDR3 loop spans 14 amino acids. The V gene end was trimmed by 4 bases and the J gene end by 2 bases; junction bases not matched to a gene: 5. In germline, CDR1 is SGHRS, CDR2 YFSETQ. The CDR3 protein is CASSEGQPNYGYTF. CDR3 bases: TGCGCCAGCAGCGAGGGACAGCCAAACTATGGCTACACCTTC.

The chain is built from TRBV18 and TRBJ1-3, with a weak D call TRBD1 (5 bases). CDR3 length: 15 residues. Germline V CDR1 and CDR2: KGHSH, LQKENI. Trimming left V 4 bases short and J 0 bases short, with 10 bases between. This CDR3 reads CASSRGTDSGNTIYF. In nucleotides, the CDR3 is TGTGCCAGCTCACGGGGGACCGACTCTGGAAACACCATATATTTT.

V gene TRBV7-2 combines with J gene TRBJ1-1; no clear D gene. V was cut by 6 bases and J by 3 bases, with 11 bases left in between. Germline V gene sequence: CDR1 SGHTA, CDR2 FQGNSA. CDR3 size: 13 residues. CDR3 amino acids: CASRLDVDTEAFF. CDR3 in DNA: TGTGCCAGCAGATTGGACGTAGACACTGAAGCTTTCTTT.

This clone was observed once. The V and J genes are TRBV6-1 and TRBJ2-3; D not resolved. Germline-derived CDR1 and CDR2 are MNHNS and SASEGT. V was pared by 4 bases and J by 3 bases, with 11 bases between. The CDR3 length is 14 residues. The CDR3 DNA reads TGTGCCAGCAGTGGGGCAGTGGGGACAGATACGCAGTATTTT. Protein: CASSGAVGTDTQYF.

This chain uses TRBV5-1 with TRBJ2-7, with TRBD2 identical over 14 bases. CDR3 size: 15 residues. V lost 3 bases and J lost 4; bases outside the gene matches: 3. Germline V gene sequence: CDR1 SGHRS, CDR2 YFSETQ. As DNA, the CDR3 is TGCGCCAGCAGCTCCGGGACTAGCGGGAGTTACGAGCAGTACTTC. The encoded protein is CASSSGTSGSYEQYF.

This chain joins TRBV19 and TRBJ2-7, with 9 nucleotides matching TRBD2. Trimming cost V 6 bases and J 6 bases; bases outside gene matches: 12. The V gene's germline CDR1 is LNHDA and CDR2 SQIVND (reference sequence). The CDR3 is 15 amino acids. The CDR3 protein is CASRRTGTSSSEQYF. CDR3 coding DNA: TGTGCCAGTAGAAGAACCGGGACTAGCTCTTCCGAGCAGTACTTC.

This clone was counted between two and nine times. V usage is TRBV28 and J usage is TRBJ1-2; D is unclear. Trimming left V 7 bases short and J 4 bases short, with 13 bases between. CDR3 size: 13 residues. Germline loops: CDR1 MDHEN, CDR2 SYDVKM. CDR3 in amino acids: CASIRSTGYGYTF. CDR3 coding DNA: TGTGCCAGCATCCGGTCAACGGGCTATGGCTACACCTTC.

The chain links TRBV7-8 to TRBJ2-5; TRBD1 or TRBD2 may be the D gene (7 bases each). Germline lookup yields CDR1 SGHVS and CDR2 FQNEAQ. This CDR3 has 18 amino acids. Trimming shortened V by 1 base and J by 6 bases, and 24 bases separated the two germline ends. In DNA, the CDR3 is TGTGCCAGCAGCTTAGTTCCCCGTGAGGCAGGGGGGGGCCAGACCCAGTACTTC. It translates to CASSLVPREAGGGQTQYF.

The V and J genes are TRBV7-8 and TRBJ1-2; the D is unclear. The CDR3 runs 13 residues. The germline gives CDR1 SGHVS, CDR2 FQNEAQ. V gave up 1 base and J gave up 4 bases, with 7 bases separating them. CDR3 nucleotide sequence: TGTGCCAGCAGCTTAGACTCGGCCTATGGCTACACCTTC. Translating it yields CASSLDSAYGYTF.

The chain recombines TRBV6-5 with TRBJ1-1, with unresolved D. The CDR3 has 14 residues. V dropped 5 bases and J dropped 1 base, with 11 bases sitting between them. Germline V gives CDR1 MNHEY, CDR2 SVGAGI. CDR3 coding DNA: TGTGCCAGCAGTCCCCCGACCGGGAACACTGAAGCTTTCTTT. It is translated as CASSPPTGNTEAFF.

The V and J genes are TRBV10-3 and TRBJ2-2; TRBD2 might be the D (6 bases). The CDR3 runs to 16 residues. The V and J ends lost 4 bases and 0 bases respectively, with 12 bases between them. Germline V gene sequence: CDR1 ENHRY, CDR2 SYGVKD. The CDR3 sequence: CAISGTNLSNTGELFF. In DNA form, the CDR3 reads TGTGCCATCAGTGGGACTAACCTATCGAACACCGGGGAGCTGTTTTTT.